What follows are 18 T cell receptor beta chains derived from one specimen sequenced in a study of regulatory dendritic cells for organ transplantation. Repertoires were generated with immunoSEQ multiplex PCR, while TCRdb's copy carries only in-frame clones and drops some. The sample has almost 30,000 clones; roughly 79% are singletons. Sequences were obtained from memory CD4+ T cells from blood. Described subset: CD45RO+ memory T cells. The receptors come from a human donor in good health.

This CDR3 reads CASSIQFSSYNSPLHF. The CDR3 coding sequence is TGTGCCAGTAGTATCCAATTTAGCTCCTATAATTCACCCCTCCACTTT. The chain joins TRBV19 to TRBJ1-6; D ambiguous. CDR3 length equals 16 residues. Germline loops: CDR1 LNHDA, CDR2 SQIVND (reference sequence). Trimming removed 3 bases from V and 0 bases from J, with 9 bases in between. The variable domain in full, with the rest retrieved from reference TRBV19 and TRBJ1-6, is DGGITQSPKYLFRKEGQNVTLSCEQNLNHDAMYWYRQDPGQGLRLIYYSQIVNDFQKGDIAEGYSVSREKKESFPLTVTSAQKNPTAFYLCASSIQFSSYNSPLHFGNGTRLTVT.

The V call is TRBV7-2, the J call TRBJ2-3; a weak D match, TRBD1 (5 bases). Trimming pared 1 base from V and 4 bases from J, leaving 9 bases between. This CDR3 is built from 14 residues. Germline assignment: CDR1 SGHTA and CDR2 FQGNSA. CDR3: CASSLDQGPDTQYF. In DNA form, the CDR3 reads TGTGCCAGCAGCTTAGATCAGGGTCCAGATACGCAGTATTTT.

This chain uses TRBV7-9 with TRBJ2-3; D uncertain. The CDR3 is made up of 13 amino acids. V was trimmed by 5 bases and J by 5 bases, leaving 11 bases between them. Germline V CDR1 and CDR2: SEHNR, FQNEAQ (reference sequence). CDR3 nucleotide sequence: TGTGCCAGCAGCATCACCGTGGGAGATACGCAGTATTTT. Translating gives CASSITVGDTQYF.

CDR3 amino acids: CASSIARIGAPNYGYTF. CDR3 coding DNA: TGTGCCAGCAGCATAGCACGGATCGGGGCTCCTAACTATGGCTACACCTTC. The rearrangement uses TRBV21-1 and TRBJ1-2. TRBV21-1 is given as a pseudogene. The CDR3 runs 17 residues.

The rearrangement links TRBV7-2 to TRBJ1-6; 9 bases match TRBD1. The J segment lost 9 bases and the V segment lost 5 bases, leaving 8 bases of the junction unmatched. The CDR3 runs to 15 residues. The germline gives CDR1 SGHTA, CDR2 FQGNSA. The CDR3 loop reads CASSPQGQGVSPLHF. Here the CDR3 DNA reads TGTGCCAGCAGCCCCCAGGGACAGGGTGTTTCACCCCTCCACTTT.

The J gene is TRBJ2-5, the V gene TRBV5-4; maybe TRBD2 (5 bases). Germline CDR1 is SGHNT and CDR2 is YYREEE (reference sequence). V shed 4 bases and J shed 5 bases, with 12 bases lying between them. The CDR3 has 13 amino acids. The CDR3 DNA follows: TGTGCCAGCAGCCGGGATACGGGGGAGACCCAGTACTTC. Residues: CASSRDTGETQYF.

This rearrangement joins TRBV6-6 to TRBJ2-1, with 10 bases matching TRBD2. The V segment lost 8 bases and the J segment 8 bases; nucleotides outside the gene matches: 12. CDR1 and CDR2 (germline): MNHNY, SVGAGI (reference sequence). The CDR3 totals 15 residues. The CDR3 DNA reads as TGTGCCAGCGGGGAAGAGCGGGGGGGCCCTTATGAGCAGTTCTTC. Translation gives CASGEERGGPYEQFF.

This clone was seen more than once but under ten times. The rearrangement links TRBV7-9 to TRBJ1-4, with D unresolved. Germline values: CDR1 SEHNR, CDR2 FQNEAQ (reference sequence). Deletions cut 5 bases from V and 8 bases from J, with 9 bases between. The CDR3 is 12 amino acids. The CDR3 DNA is TGTGCCAGCAGCCCCCAAGGGGAAAAACTGTTTTTT. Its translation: CASSPQGEKLFF.

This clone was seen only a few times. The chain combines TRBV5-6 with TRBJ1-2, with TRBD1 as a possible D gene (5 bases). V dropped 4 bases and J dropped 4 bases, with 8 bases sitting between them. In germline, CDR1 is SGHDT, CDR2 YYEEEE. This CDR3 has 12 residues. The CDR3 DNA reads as TGTGCCAGCAGCCCCGGGACCTATGGCTACACCTTC. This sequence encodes CASSPGTYGYTF.

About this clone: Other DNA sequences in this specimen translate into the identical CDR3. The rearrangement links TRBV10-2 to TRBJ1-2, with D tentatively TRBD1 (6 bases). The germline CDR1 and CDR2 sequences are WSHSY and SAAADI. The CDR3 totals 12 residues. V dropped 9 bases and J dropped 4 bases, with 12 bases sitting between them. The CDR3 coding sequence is TGCGCCAGTAGGACAGACTCCTATGGCTACACCTTC. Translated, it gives CASRTDSYGYTF.

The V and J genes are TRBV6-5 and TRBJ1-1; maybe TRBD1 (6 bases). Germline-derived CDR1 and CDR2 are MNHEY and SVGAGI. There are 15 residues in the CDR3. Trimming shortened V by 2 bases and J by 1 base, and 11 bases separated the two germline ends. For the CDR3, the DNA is TGTGCCAGCAGTTACGAAGGGGGAGGGAACACTGAAGCTTTCTTT. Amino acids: CASSYEGGGNTEAFF.

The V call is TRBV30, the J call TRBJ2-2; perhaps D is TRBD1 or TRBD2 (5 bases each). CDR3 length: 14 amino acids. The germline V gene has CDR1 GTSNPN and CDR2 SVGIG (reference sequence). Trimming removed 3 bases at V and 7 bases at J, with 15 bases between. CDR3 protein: CAWRRGAQGGELFF. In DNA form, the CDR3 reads TGTGCCTGGAGGAGAGGGGCGCAGGGCGGGGAGCTGTTTTTT.

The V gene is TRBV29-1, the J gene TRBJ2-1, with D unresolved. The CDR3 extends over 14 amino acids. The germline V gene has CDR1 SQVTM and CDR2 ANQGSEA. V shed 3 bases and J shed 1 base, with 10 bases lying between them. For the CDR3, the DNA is TGCAGCGTTGAGTCAGAAAATTCCTACAATGAGCAGTTCTTC. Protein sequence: CSVESENSYNEQFF.

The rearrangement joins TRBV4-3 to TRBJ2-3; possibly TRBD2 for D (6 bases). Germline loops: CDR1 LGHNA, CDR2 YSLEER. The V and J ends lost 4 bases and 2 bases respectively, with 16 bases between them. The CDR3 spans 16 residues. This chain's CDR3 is CASSPLLAGYTDTQYF. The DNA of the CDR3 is TGCGCCAGCAGCCCCTTGTTGGCGGGATACACAGATACGCAGTATTTT.

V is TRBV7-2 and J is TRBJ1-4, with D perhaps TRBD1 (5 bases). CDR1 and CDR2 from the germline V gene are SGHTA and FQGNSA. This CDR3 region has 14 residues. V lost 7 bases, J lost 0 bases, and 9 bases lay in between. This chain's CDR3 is CASNRDATNEKLFF. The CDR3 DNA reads TGTGCCAGCAACCGGGACGCAACTAATGAAAAACTGTTTTTT.

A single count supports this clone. CDR3 region: CASSASGGATDTQYF. Written as DNA, the CDR3 is TGTGCCAGCAGTGCTAGCGGGGGGGCCACAGATACGCAGTATTTT. This chain uses TRBV6-4 with TRBJ2-3, with 12 bases matching TRBD2. Germline values: CDR1 MRHNA, CDR2 SNTAGT. The CDR3 is made up of 15 amino acids. The trim removed 4 bases at V and 2 bases at J, leaving 1 base unmatched.

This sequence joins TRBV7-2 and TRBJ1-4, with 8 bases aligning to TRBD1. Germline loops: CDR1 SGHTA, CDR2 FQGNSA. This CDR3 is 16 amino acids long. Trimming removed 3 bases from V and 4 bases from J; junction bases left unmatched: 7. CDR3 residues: CASSLDRAMGNEKLFF. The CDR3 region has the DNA TGTGCCAGCAGCTTGGACAGGGCGATGGGTAATGAAAAACTGTTTTTT. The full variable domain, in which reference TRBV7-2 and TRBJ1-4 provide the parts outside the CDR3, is GAGVSQSPSNKVTEKGKDVELRCDPISGHTALYWYRQSLGQGLEFLIYFQGNSAPDKSGLPSDRFSAERTGGSVSTLTIQRTQQEDSAVYLCASSLDRAMGNEKLFFGSGTQLSVL.

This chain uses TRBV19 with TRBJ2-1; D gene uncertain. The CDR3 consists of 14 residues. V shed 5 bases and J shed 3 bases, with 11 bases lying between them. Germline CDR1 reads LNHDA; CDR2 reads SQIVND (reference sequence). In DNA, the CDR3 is TGTGCCAGTAGTGTCCGGCGAATCTACAATGAGCAGTTCTTC. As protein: CASSVRRIYNEQFF. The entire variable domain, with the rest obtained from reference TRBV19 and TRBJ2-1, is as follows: DGGITQSPKYLFRKEGQNVTLSCEQNLNHDAMYWYRQDPGQGLRLIYYSQIVNDFQKGDIAEGYSVSREKKESFPLTVTSAQKNPTAFYLCASSVRRIYNEQFFGPGTRLTVL.